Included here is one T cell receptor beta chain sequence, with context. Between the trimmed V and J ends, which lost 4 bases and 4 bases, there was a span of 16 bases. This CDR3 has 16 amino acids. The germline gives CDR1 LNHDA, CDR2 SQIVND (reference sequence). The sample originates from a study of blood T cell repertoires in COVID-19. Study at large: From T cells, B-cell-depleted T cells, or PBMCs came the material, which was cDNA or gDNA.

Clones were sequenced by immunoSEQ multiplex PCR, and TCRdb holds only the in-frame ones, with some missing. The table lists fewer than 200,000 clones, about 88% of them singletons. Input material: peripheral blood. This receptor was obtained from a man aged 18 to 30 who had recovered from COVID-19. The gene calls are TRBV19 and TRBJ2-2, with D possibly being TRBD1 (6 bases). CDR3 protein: CASSSNRATLTGELFF. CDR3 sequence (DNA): TGTGCCAGTAGTAGTAACAGGGCAACGCTCACCGGGGAGCTGTTTTTT. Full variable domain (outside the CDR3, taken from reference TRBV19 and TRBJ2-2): DGGITQSPKYLFRKEGQNVTLSCEQNLNHDAMYWYRQDPGQGLRLIYYSQIVNDFQKGDIAEGYSVSREKKESFPLTVTSAQKNPTAFYLCASSSNRATLTGELFFGEGSRLTVL.